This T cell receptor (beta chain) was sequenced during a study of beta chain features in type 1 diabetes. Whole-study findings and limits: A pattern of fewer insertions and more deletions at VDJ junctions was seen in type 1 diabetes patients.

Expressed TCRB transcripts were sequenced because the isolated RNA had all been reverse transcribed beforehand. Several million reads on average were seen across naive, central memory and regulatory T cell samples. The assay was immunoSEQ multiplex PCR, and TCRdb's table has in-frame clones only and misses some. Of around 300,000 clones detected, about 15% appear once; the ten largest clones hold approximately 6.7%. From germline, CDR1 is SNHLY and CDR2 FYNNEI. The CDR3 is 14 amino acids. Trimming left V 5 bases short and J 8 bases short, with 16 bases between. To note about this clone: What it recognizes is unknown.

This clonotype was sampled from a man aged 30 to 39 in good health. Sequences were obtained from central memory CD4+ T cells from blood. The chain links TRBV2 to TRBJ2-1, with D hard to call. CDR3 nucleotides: TGTGCCAGCAGTCCCTATTCGGAATTCGATGAGCAGTTCTTC. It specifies CASSPYSEFDEQFF. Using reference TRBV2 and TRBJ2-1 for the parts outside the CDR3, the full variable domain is EPEVTQTPSHQVTQMGQEVILRCVPISNHLYFYWYRQILGQKVEFLVSFYNNEISEKSEIFDDQFSVERPDGSNFTLKIRSTKLEDSAMYFCASSPYSEFDEQFFGPGTRLTVL.